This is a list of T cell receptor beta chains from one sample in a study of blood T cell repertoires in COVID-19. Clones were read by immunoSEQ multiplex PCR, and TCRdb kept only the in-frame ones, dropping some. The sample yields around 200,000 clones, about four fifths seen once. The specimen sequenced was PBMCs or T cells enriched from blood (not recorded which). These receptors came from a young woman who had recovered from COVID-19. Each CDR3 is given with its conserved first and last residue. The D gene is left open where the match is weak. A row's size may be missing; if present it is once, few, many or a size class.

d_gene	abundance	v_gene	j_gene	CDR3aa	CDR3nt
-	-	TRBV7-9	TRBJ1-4	CASSLGLAEKLFF	TGTGCCAGCAGCTTAGGCCTTGCGGAAAAACTGTTTTTT
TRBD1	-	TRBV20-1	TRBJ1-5	CSATDRAGDQPQHF	TGCAGTGCTACTGACAGGGCCGGAGATCAGCCCCAGCATTTT
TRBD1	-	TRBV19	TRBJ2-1	CASRPGQGNNEQFF	TGTGCCAGTAGACCGGGACAGGGCAACAATGAGCAGTTCTTC
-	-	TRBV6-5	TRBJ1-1	CASIPGGLGTEAFF	TGTGCCAGCATCCCCGGGGGGCTGGGCACTGAAGCTTTCTTT
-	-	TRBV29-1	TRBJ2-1	CSVELTGLSYNEQFF	TGCAGCGTTGAGTTAACAGGTTTATCCTACAATGAGCAGTTCTTC
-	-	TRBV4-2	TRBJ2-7	CASSQGTNRVGDSYEQYF	TGTGCCAGCAGCCAAGGGACCAACAGGGTGGGGGATTCCTACGAGCAGTACTTC
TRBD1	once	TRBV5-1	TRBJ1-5	CASSVRQGPNQPQHF	TGCGCCAGCAGCGTGCGACAGGGACCGAATCAGCCCCAGCATTTT
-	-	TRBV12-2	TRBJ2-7	CASRLANRRVLGEQYF	TGTGCAAGTCGCTTAGCGAATCGCAGGGTTTTGGGGGAGCAGTACTTC
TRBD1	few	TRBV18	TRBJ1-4	CASSPGQGTNEKLFF	TGTGCCAGCTCACCCGGACAGGGAACTAATGAAAAACTGTTTTTT
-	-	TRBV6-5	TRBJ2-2	CASSYNRELFF	TGTGCCAGCAGTTACAATAGGGAGCTGTTTTTT
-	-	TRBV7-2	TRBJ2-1	CASSLRGPTGGVGNEQFF	TGTGCCAGCAGCTTAAGGGGCCCCACCGGGGGAGTCGGCAATGAGCAGTTCTTC
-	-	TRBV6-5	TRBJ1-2	CASRAQVTYGYTF	TGTGCCAGCAGGGCTCAGGTTACCTATGGCTACACCTTC
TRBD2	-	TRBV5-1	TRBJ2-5	CASSLVTSGGQETQYF	TGCGCCAGCAGCTTGGTAACGAGCGGGGGGCAAGAGACCCAGTACTTC
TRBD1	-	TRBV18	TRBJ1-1	CASSPTGTDLNTEAFF	TGTGCCAGCTCACCCACCGGGACAGACCTGAACACTGAAGCTTTCTTT
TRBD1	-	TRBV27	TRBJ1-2	CASSLAGGNGYTF	TGTGCCAGCAGCTTAGCAGGGGGCAATGGCTACACCTTC
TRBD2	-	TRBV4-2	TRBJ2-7	CASSQVSGTSGEQYF	TGTGCCAGCAGCCAAGTCTCCGGGACTAGCGGGGAGCAGTACTTC
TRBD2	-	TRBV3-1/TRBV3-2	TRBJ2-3	CASSQEVSGGPDTQYF	TGTGCCAGCAGCCAAGAAGTTAGCGGGGGCCCAGATACGCAGTATTTT
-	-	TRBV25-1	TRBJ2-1	CASTWDGGDEQFF	TGTGCCAGCACGTGGGACGGCGGGGATGAGCAGTTCTTC
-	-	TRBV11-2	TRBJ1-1	CASGVTGHRGAEAFF	TGTGCCAGCGGGGTAACGGGCCACCGGGGGGCTGAAGCTTTCTTT
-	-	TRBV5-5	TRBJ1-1	CASSLQGNTEAFF	TGTGCCAGCAGCTTACAGGGGAACACTGAAGCTTTCTTT
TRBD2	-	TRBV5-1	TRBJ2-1	CASSLGLGTTYNEQFF	TGCGCCAGCAGCTTGGGTCTGGGGACTACCTACAATGAGCAGTTCTTC
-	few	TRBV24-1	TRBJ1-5	CATSDRGGQPQHF	TGTGCCACCAGTGATCGTGGGGGGCAGCCCCAGCATTTT
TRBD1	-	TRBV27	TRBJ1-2	CASRPLGQGENFYGYTF	TGTGCCAGCAGACCCCTTGGACAGGGGGAAAACTTCTATGGCTACACCTTC
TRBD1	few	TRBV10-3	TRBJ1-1	CAISAWTGGTEAFF	TGTGCCATCAGCGCGTGGACAGGGGGCACTGAAGCTTTCTTT
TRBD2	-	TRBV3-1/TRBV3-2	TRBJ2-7	CASSLSWGGGRGEQYF	TGTGCCAGCAGCCTAAGCTGGGGGGGAGGCCGTGGCGAGCAGTACTTC
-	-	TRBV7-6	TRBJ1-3	CASSLEYRSTGNTIYF	TGTGCCAGCAGCTTAGAATATCGGAGCACTGGAAACACCATATATTTT
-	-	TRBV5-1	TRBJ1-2	CASSLETGDYGYTF	TGCGCCAGCAGCTTAGAGACAGGCGACTATGGCTACACCTTC